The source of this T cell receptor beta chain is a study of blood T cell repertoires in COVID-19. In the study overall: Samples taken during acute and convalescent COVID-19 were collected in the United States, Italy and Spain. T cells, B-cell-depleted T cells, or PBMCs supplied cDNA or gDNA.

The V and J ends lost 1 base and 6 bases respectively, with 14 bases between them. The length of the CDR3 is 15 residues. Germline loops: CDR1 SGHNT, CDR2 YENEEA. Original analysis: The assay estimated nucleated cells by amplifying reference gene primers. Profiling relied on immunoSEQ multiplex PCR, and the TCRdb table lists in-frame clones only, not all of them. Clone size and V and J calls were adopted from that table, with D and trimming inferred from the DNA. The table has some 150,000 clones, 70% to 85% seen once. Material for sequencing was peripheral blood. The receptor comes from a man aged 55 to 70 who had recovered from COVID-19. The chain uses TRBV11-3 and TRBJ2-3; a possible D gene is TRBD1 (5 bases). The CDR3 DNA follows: TGTGCCAGCAGCTTAGGGGGCGCAGGGTCCGATACGCAGTATTTT. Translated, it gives CASSLGGAGSDTQYF.